The 29 T cell receptor beta chains presented below share a single source sample, sequenced in a study of identical twins. MiXCR, run by TCRdb on the 5' RACE reads, gives a single entry per CDR3 protein. This sample has hundreds of thousands of distinct CDR3 sequences, with approximately 6.1% found just once. Specimen: naive T cells sorted from blood. Source of these receptors: a man aged 18 to 30 in good health.

This clonotype was seen a handful of times. The V gene is TRBV7-8, the J gene TRBJ2-7, with D possibly being TRBD2 (6 bases). Germline values: CDR1 SGHVS, CDR2 FQNEAQ. Between the trimmed V and J ends, which lost 6 bases and 3 bases, there was a span of 9 bases. This CDR3 is 12 amino acids long. Here the CDR3 reads CASRPGGYEQYF. For the CDR3, the DNA is TGTGCCAGCAGACCCGGGGGCTACGAGCAGTACTTC.

The CDR3 bases are TGTGCCAGCAGGGGAGGACAAACCTACGAGCAGTACTTC. Translating gives CASRGGQTYEQYF. V and J are TRBV28 and TRBJ2-7, with D perhaps TRBD2 (6 bases). CDR3 length: 13 amino acids. CDR1 is MDHEN, CDR2 SYDVKM, per germline. V lost 6 bases and J lost 2, with 11 bases in between.

This clonotype was seen repeatedly, ten times or more. CDR3 region: CSAPDRGPGNTIYF. For the CDR3, the DNA is TGCAGTGCACCGGACAGGGGGCCTGGAAACACCATATATTTT. The V call is TRBV20-1, the J call TRBJ1-3; 11 bases are shared with TRBD1. The CDR3 covers 14 residues. With V trimmed by 6 bases and J by 2 bases, 3 bases remained unmatched. The germline CDR1 and CDR2 sequences are DFQATT and SNEGSKA (reference sequence).

This clonotype turned up a few times. The chain uses TRBV7-8 and TRBJ1-6; D gene unclear. The CDR3 runs 14 residues. Trimming took 3 bases from V and 9 from J, leaving 12 bases between them. CDR1 and CDR2 (germline): SGHVS, FQNEAQ. Here the CDR3 DNA reads TGTGCCAGCAGCTTTAACCCGCACAGTTCACCCCTCCACTTT. Protein: CASSFNPHSSPLHF.

J is TRBJ2-1 and V is TRBV7-2, with D perhaps assigned TRBD1 or TRBD2 (5 bases each). This CDR3 has 11 amino acids. Germline CDR1 is SGHTA and CDR2 is FQGNSA. V lost 10 bases and J 8 bases, leaving 12 bases between the germline ends. This chain's CDR3 is CATYGDDEQFF. The CDR3 DNA reads TGTGCCACCTACGGGGACGATGAGCAGTTCTTC. The whole variable domain, filled in from reference TRBV7-2 and TRBJ2-1, reads GAGVSQSPSNKVTEKGKDVELRCDPISGHTALYWYRQSLGQGLEFLIYFQGNSAPDKSGLPSDRFSAERTGGSVSTLTIQRTQQEDSAVYLCATYGDDEQFFGPGTRLTVL.

This clonotype has a handful of counts. This chain links TRBV3-1 with TRBJ2-1; 9 nucleotides line up with TRBD2. The CDR3 sequence is 14 residues long. After removal of 7 bases from V and 8 bases from J, the junction contained 9 bases not matched to a gene. Per germline, CDR1 LGHDT and CDR2 YNNKEL (reference sequence). CDR3 sequence: CASMRLAGDHEQFF. The CDR3, as DNA: TGTGCCAGCATGAGATTAGCGGGAGACCATGAGCAGTTCTTC.

This clonotype was observed a handful of times. The rearrangement links TRBV5-6 to TRBJ1-1; 11 bases align to TRBD1. J lost 4 bases, V lost 7 bases, and 6 bases had no gene match. The germline CDR1 and CDR2 sequences are SGHDT and YYEEEE. The CDR3 is 14 amino acids. The CDR3 is CASCRGTGGTEAFF. For the CDR3, the DNA is TGTGCCAGCTGCCGCGGGACAGGGGGCACTGAAGCTTTCTTT.

CDR3 DNA: TGTGCCAGCAGCCAAGATGAGGCGGGAGCTGGTTCGTTTGAGCAGTTCTTC. Translating it yields CASSQDEAGAGSFEQFF. V and J are TRBV4-2 and TRBJ2-1, with 7 bases that match TRBD2. The CDR3 spans 17 residues. Losses at the gene ends were 0 bases for V and 9 bases for J; bases not matched to a gene: 14. CDR1 and CDR2 from the germline V gene are LGHNA and YNFKEQ.

This clonotype was counted many times. This chain joins TRBV20-1 and TRBJ2-3; TRBD2 agrees at 9 bases. Germline values: CDR1 DFQATT, CDR2 SNEGSKA (reference sequence). This CDR3 contains 14 residues. Germline trimming cut 6 bases from V and 3 bases from J; bases unmatched to any gene: 7. Here the CDR3 reads CSAVAGVGTDTQYF. The CDR3 nucleotides read TGCAGTGCCGTAGCGGGAGTGGGTACAGATACGCAGTATTTT.

This clonotype was counted ten times or more. The chain combines TRBV29-1 with TRBJ2-1; a weak D match, TRBD2 (6 bases). The CDR3 totals 11 residues. Deletions cut 6 bases from V and 8 bases from J, with 11 bases between. Germline V gene sequence: CDR1 SQVTM, CDR2 ANQGSEA. As DNA, the CDR3 is TGCAGCGTAAAGCGGGCCGATGAGCAGTTCTTC. This gives the protein CSVKRADEQFF.

The chain couples TRBV7-2 to TRBJ2-2; D gene ambiguous. This CDR3 comprises 12 residues. The germline V gene has CDR1 SGHTA and CDR2 FQGNSA. The V and J ends lost 7 bases and 6 bases respectively, with 9 bases between them. The DNA of the CDR3 is TGTGCCAGCAAGGTGGCTGCCGGGGAGCTGTTTTTT. This gives the protein CASKVAAGELFF.

The chain joins TRBV27 to TRBJ2-1; D unclear. With 5 bases removed from V and 10 bases from J, the gap between germline ends came to 15 bases. The CDR3 contains 13 residues. Germline assignment: CDR1 MNHEY and CDR2 SMNVEV (reference sequence). CDR3 loop: CASSNHPFMEQFF. DNA for the CDR3: TGTGCCAGCAGTAATCACCCCTTTATGGAGCAGTTCTTC.

V gene TRBV24-1 combines with J gene TRBJ1-1, with D maybe TRBD1 (6 bases). CDR1 is KGHDR and CDR2 is SFDVKD in the germline V gene. The CDR3 length is 14 residues. The V end was cut by 7 bases, the J end by 6 bases, with 17 bases between. This CDR3 reads CATRSAGTSPEAFF. The CDR3 region has the DNA TGTGCCACCAGATCTGCCGGGACAAGCCCTGAAGCTTTCTTT.

This clonotype has at least ten counts. V gene TRBV9 combines with J gene TRBJ2-5; D unclear. CDR1 and CDR2 (germline): SGDLS, YYNGEE. The V end lost 0 bases, the J end lost 5 bases, and 11 bases lay between the germline ends. The length of the CDR3 is 14 residues. CDR3 nucleotides: TGTGCCAGCAGCGTAGGACCCTCGCCGGAGACCCAGTACTTC. This sequence encodes CASSVGPSPETQYF. Supplemented by reference TRBV9 and TRBJ2-5, the full variable domain reads DSGVTQTPKHLITATGQRVTLRCSPRSGDLSVYWYQQSLDQGLQFLIQYYNGEERAKGNILERFSAQQFPDLHSELNLSSLELGDSALYFCASSVGPSPETQYFGPGTRLLVL.

This clonotype was observed once. The junction differs from germline at one of its ends, possibly a read error. This sequence joins TRBV9 and TRBJ2-3, with D tentatively TRBD1 (5 bases). This CDR3 is built from 15 residues. Germline V CDR1 and CDR2: SGDLS, YYNGEE. As DNA, the CDR3 is TGTGCCAGCAGCGCCGGACACTTCAGCACAGAAACGCAGTATTTT. Residues: CASSAGHFSTETQYF.

This clonotype showed up many times. This chain uses TRBV12-3 or TRBV12-4 with TRBJ2-7; D not certain. V was cut by 2 bases and J by 4 bases, with 3 bases left in between. The CDR3 is 11 amino acids. The CDR3, as DNA: TGTGCCAGCAGTTTACATTACGAGCAGTACTTC. Translated, it gives CASSLHYEQYF.

This clonotype was observed at least ten times. The chain has TRBV29-1 and TRBJ2-5; D is perhaps TRBD1 (6 bases). Looked up from germline, CDR1 is SQVTM and CDR2 is ANQGSEA. With 4 bases removed from V and 4 bases from J, the gap between germline ends came to 10 bases. The CDR3 is made up of 12 amino acids. CDR3 loop: CSVAQGLETQYF. The CDR3 nucleotides are TGCAGCGTTGCCCAGGGGTTAGAGACCCAGTACTTC.

CDR3 bases: TGCGCCAGCAGCCGTTTAGCGGGAGTTGTCTACAATGAGCAGTTCTTC. It encodes CASSRLAGVVYNEQFF. The rearrangement uses TRBV4-1 and TRBJ2-1; TRBD2 matches at 9 bases. Germline CDR1 MGHRA, CDR2 YSYEKL. This CDR3 comprises 16 residues. Trimming cost V 4 bases and J 3 bases; bases outside gene matches: 7.

This clonotype was observed many times. The chain employs TRBV28 and TRBJ2-1; 12 bases fit TRBD2. The J segment lost 8 bases and the V segment lost 11 bases, leaving 7 bases of the junction unmatched. The CDR3 extends over 13 amino acids. Germline V gene lookup returns CDR1 MDHEN and CDR2 SYDVKM. DNA for the CDR3: TGTGCCGGCGGGCTAGCGGGAGGGGATGAGCAGTTCTTC. Translated, it gives CAGGLAGGDEQFF.

The chain couples TRBV27 to TRBJ1-5; possibly TRBD1 for D (5 bases). Between the trimmed V and J ends, which lost 8 bases and 6 bases, there was a span of 17 bases. This CDR3 region has 14 residues. Germline V gives CDR1 MNHEY, CDR2 SMNVEV (reference sequence). Here the CDR3 DNA reads TGTGCCAGCGGGCCTCCGGGGGTAGTTCAGCCCCAGCATTTT. This gives the protein CASGPPGVVQPQHF.

This chain joins TRBV27 and TRBJ2-3, with 10 bases fitting TRBD2. V was clipped by 7 bases and J by 3 bases; unmatched bases: 13. CDR3 length: 17 amino acids. Per germline, CDR1 MNHEY and CDR2 SMNVEV (reference sequence). The CDR3 protein is CASTHYLAGVGTDTQYF. As DNA, the CDR3 is TGTGCCAGCACCCACTATCTAGCGGGAGTCGGGACAGATACGCAGTATTTT.

Ten or more counts support this clonotype. The V call is TRBV28, the J call TRBJ2-7; maybe TRBD2 (5 bases). This CDR3 is built from 16 residues. The V gene lost 7 bases and the J gene lost 1 base, with 20 bases spanning the gap. Germline V gene data show CDR1 as MDHEN and CDR2 as SYDVKM. The CDR3 spells CASTEVRRAVSYEQYF. CDR3 bases: TGTGCCAGCACGGAGGTCCGAAGGGCCGTTTCCTACGAGCAGTACTTC.

This clonotype was seen ten or more times. The chain links TRBV29-1 to TRBJ2-3, with D uncertain. The CDR3 runs 14 residues. V was trimmed by 2 bases and J by 0 bases, leaving 9 bases between them. The germline gives CDR1 SQVTM, CDR2 ANQGSEA. CDR3 protein: CSVEPAGSTDTQYF. The CDR3 nucleotides are TGCAGCGTTGAACCAGCAGGTAGCACAGATACGCAGTATTTT.

DNA for the CDR3: TGTGCCAGCTCACGACTAACAGGGGGCGGAGAGCAGTACTTC. Translated, it gives CASSRLTGGGEQYF. This chain uses TRBV18 with TRBJ2-7; 9 bases agree with TRBD1. V lost 4 bases and J lost 7; bases outside the gene matches: 8. The length of the CDR3 is 14 residues. Germline V gives CDR1 KGHSH, CDR2 LQKENI.

This clonotype was counted many times. The chain is built from TRBV7-9 and TRBJ2-5; D is unclear. The V end was cut by 5 bases, the J end by 4 bases, with 14 bases between. CDR1 is SEHNR, CDR2 FQNEAQ, per germline (reference sequence). The length of the CDR3 is 14 residues. CDR3 coding DNA: TGTGCCAGCAGCGCCCGACAAGAGGTAGAGACCCAGTACTTC. Its protein is CASSARQEVETQYF.

The chain couples TRBV6-5 to TRBJ1-4; TRBD1 matches 8 bases. Per germline, CDR1 MNHEY and CDR2 SVGAGI. V was pared by 3 bases and J by 5 bases, with 8 bases of the junction left unmatched. The CDR3 is 16 residues long. CDR3 bases: TGTGCCAGCAGTTATGTCGGGACAGGCCACAATGAAAAACTGTTTTTT. Amino acid sequence: CASSYVGTGHNEKLFF.

V gene TRBV6-2 or TRBV6-3 combines with J gene TRBJ2-1; TRBD2 matches at 7 bases. J was trimmed by 5 bases and V by 2 bases; bases with no gene match: 6. The CDR3 runs to 15 residues. The germline V gene encodes CDR1 MNHEY and CDR2 SVGEGT. CDR3 coding DNA: TGTGCCAGCAGTTACGGGGCTAGCGGACACAATGAGCAGTTCTTC. Translated: CASSYGASGHNEQFF.

This clonotype has a handful of counts. The V and J genes are TRBV15 and TRBJ2-5; possibly TRBD2 for D (5 bases). The CDR3 runs 13 residues. V lost 0 bases and J lost 10, with 12 bases in between. Germline lookup yields CDR1 LNHNV and CDR2 YYDKDF (reference sequence). CDR3 sequence (DNA): TGTGCCACCAGCAGAGATACGGCGGGCCACCAGTACTTC. It yields the protein CATSRDTAGHQYF.

This clonotype was recorded many times. This chain links TRBV29-1 with TRBJ1-2, with TRBD1 matching over 8 bases. The length of the CDR3 is 12 residues. V shed 7 bases, J shed 6 bases, and the junction held 7 bases outside the gene matches. Germline V gene data show CDR1 as SQVTM and CDR2 as ANQGSEA. CDR3 amino acids: CSGWQGAHGYTF. CDR3 nucleotides: TGCAGCGGATGGCAGGGGGCACATGGCTACACCTTC.